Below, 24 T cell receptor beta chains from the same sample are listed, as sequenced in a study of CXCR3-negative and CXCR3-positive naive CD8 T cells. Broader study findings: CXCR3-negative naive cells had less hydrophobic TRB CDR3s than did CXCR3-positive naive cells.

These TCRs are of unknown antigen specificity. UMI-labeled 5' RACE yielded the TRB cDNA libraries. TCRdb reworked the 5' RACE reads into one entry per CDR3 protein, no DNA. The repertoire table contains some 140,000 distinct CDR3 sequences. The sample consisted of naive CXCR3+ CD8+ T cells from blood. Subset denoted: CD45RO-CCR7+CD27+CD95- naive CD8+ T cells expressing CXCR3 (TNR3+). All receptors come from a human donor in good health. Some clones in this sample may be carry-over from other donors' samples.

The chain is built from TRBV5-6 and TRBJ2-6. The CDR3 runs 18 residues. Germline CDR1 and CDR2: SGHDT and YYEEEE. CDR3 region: CASSLDRGNLYGANVLTF.

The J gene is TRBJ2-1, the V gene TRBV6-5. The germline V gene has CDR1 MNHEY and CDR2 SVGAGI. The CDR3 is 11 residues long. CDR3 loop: CASSIDGEQFF.

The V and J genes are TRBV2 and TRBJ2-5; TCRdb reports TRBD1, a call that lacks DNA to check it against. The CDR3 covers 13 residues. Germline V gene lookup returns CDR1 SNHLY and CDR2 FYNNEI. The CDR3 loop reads CASRGGAKETQYF.

The CDR3 protein is CASSLYGRNQPQHF. This rearrangement joins TRBV28 to TRBJ1-5. Germline assignment: CDR1 MDHEN and CDR2 SYDVKM. This CDR3 is built from 14 residues.

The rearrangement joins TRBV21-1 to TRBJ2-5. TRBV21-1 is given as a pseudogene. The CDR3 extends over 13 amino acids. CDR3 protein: CASRQVIGETQYF.

The CDR3 sequence is CASSDSGTGQYGYTF. This rearrangement joins TRBV6-4 to TRBJ1-2; the D call of TRBD1 rests on TCRdb alone, since no DNA is present to check it. Germline V gene lookup returns CDR1 MRHNA and CDR2 SNTAGT. The CDR3 spans 15 residues.

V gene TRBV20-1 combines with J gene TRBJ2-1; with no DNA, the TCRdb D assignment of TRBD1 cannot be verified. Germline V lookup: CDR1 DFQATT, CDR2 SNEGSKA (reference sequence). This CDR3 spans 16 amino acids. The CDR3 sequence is CSARGPGGIGYNEQFF.

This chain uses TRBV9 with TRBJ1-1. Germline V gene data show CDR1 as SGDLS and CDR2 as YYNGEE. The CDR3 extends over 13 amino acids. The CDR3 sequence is CATRRWENTEAFF.

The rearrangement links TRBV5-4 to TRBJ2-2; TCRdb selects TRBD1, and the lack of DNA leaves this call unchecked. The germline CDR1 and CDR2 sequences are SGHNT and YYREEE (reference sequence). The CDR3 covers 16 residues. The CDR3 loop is CASSYFPGTHTGELFF. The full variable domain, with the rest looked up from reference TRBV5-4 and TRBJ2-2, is ETGVTQSPTHLIKTRGQQVTLRCSSQSGHNTVSWYQQALGQGPQFIFQYYREEENGRGNFPPRFSGLQFPNYSSELNVNALELDDSALYLCASSYFPGTHTGELFFGEGSRLTVL.

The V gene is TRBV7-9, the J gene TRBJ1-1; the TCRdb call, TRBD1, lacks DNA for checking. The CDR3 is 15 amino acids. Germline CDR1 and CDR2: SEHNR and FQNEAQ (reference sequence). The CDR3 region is CASSFPRDSNTEAFF.

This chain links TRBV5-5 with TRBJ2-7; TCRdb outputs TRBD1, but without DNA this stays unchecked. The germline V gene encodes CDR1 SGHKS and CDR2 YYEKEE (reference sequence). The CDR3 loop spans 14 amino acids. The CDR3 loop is CASSLYTGAYEQYF.

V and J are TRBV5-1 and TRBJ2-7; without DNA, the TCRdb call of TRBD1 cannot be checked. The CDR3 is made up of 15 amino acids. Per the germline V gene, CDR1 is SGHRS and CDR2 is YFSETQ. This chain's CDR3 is CASSLTLGRVDEQYF.

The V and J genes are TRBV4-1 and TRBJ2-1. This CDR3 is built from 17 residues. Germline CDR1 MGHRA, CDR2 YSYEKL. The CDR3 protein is CASSPKSTVSSYNEQFF.

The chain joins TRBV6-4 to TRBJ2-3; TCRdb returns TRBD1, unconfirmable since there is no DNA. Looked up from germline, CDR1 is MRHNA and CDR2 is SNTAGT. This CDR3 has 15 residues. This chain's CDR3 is CASSDGAGTVNTQYF.

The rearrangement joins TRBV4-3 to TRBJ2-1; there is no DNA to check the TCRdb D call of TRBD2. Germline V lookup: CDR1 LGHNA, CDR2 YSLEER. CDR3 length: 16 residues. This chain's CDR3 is CASSQEGRPPYNEQFF.

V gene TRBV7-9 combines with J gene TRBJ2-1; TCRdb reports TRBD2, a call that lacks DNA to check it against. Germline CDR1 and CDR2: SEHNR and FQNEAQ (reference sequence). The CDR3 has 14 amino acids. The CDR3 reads CASSYTSGGGEQFF.

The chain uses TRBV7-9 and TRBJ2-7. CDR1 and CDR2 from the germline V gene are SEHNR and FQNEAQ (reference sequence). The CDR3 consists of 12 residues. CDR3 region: CASSFFAYEQYF. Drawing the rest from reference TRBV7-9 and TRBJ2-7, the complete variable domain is DTGVSQNPRHKITKRGQNVTFRCDPISEHNRLYWYRQTLGQGPEFLTYFQNEAQLEKSRLLSDRFSAERPKGSFSTLEIQRTEQGDSAMYLCASSFFAYEQYFGPGTRLTVT.

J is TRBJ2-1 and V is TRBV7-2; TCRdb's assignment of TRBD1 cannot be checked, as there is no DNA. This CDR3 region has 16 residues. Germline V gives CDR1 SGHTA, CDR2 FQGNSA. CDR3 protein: CASSLAWGTTYNEQFF.

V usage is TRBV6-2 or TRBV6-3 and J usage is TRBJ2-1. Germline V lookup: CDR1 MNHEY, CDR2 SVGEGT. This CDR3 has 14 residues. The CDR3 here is CACSYRGLANEQFF.

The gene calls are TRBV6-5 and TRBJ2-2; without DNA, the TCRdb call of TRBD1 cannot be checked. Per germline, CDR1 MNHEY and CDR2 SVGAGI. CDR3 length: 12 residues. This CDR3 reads CASTGETGELFF.

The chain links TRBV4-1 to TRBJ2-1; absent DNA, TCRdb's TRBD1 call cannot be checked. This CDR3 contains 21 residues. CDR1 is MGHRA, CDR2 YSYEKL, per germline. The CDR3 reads CASSQDAGGTGLVSPYNEQFF.

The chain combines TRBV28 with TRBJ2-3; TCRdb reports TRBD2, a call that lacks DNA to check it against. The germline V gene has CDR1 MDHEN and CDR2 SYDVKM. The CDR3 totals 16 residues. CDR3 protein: CASSLGTGTITDTQYF. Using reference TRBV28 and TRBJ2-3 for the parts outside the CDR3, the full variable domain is DVKVTQSSRYLVKRTGEKVFLECVQDMDHENMFWYRQDPGLGLRLIYFSYDVKMKEKGDIPEGYSVSREKKERFSLILESASTNQTSMYLCASSLGTGTITDTQYFGPGTRLTVL.

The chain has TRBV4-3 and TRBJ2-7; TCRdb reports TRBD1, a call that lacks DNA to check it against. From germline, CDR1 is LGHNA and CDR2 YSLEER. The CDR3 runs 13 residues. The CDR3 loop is CASSPGGNYEQYF.

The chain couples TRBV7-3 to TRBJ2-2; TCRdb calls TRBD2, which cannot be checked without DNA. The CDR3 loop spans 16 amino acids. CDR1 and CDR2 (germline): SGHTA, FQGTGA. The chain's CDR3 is CASSSNSGGDTGELFF. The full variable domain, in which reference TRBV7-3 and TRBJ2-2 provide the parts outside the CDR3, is GAGVSQTPSNKVTEKGKYVELRCDPISGHTALYWYRQSLGQGPEFLIYFQGTGAADDSGLPNDRFFAVRPEGSVSTLKIQRTERGDSAVYLCASSSNSGGDTGELFFGEGSRLTVL.